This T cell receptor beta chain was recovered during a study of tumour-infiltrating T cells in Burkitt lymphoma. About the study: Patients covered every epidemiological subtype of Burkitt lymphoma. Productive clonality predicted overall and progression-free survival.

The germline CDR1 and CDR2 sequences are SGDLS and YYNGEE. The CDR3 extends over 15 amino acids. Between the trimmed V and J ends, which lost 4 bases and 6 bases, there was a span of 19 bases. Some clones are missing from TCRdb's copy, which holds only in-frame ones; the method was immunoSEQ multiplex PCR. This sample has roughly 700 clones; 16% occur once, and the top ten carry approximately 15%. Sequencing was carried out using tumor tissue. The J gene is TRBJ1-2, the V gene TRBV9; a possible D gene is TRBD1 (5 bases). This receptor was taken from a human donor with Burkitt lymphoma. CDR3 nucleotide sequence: TGTGCCAGCAGCCCAATGGGGGGGATTTGGAATGGCTACACCTTC. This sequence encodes CASSPMGGIWNGYTF.